This TCR beta chain was sequenced in a study of PD-1 blockade in classical Hodgkin lymphoma. Only in-frame clones appear in the TCRdb table, and some are missing; sequencing was by immunoSEQ multiplex PCR. The sample includes approximately 6,600 clones, around 57% of them seen just once. Each patient experienced a relapse that followed autologous stem cell transplantation, and brentuximab vedotin exposure varied. Magnetic negative selection, applied to thawed PBMCs, was used to isolate the CD8+ T cells. This CDR3 is 12 amino acids long. V shed 1 base and J shed 8 bases, with 8 bases lying between them. Germline V lookup: CDR1 SGHVS, CDR2 FNYEAQ.

The material sequenced was CD8+ T cells from blood, taken at baseline. The TCR sequence derives from a human donor with classical Hodgkin lymphoma. The chain is built from TRBV7-6 and TRBJ1-1; D not resolved. Here the CDR3 reads CASSLVWSEAFF. The DNA for the CDR3 is TGTGCCAGCAGCTTAGTGTGGTCCGAAGCTTTCTTT.